Following are 19 T cell receptor beta chains from one sample sequenced in a study of early T cells in non-severe SARS-CoV-2 infection (dated by TCRdb to the early 2020s). Library prep was done by 5' RACE. The listed sequencing device is NextSeq 500. TCRdb passed the public sequencing reads through fastp at Q25 and MiXCR, retaining productive beta sequences. Entries that share a CDR3 protein sequence are merged under the most common genes and DNA. For this sample the table gives 90,000 or so distinct CDR3 sequences, of which more than 13% were detected only once. Less than 7% of the sample rests with the top ten. Specimen: whole blood. The source of these receptors is an adult who was a healthcare worker with PCR-confirmed SARS-CoV-2 infection or an uninfected control (not recorded which).

The gene calls are TRBV5-1 and TRBJ2-6; unclear D gene. Germline lookup yields CDR1 SGHRS and CDR2 YFSETQ. The CDR3 is 12 amino acids. This chain's CDR3 is CSDASGANVLTF. The CDR3, as DNA: TGCTCCGACGCCTCTGGGGCCAACGTCCTGACTTTC. The full variable domain, with the rest looked up from reference TRBV5-1 and TRBJ2-6, is KAGVTQTPRYLIKTRGQQVTLSCSPISGHRSVSWYQQTPGQGLQFLFEYFSETQRNKGNFPGRFSGRQFSNSRSEMNVSTLELGDSALYLCSDASGANVLTFGAGSRLTVL.

This clonotype has at least ten counts. The chain is built from TRBV7-2 and TRBJ1-6; TRBD1 agrees at 8 bases. This CDR3 is 15 amino acids long. The ends lost 7 bases at V and 9 bases at J; junction bases unmatched: 11. From germline, CDR1 is SGHTA and CDR2 FQGNSA. CDR3: CASTLEGTGFSPLHF. The CDR3 DNA follows: TGTGCCAGCACCCTCGAAGGGACAGGTTTTTCACCCCTCCACTTT.

In the case of this clonotype: This sequence may be a read error, since a much larger clone differs from it by one base. The chain has TRBV6-5 and TRBJ1-6; 7 bases map to TRBD1. The germline V gene has CDR1 MNHEY and CDR2 SVGAGI. This CDR3 region has 14 residues. CDR3 bases: TGTGTCAGCAGGTGGGACAGACCGAGTTCACCCCTCCACTTT. Its translation: CVSRWDRPSSPLHF.

The chain recombines TRBV6-2 or TRBV6-3 with TRBJ2-3, with 9 bases identical to TRBD1. J was trimmed by 6 bases and V by 5 bases; bases with no gene match: 3. The germline gives CDR1 MNHEY, CDR2 SVGEGT. The CDR3 runs to 13 residues. CDR3 coding DNA: TGTGCCAGCAGTAACAGGGGGCAGGATACGCAGTATTTT. Its translation is CASSNRGQDTQYF.

This clonotype was counted many times. The V gene is TRBV27, the J gene TRBJ1-2, with 9 nucleotides matching TRBD1. J was trimmed by 4 bases and V by 5 bases; bases with no gene match: 8. This CDR3 spans 15 amino acids. Looked up from germline, CDR1 is MNHEY and CDR2 is SMNVEV (reference sequence). DNA for the CDR3: TGTGCCAGCAGTGCTCCGGGACAGGGTTCCTATGGCTACACCTTC. Translated, it gives CASSAPGQGSYGYTF.

This clonotype showed up just a few times. DNA for the CDR3: TGTGCCAGCAGTTTAGTGGTAAAAGCGGGAGTGGCCTACAATGAGCAGTTCTTC. It is translated as CASSLVVKAGVAYNEQFF. The V call is TRBV12-3 or TRBV12-4, the J call TRBJ2-1; 8 bases fit TRBD2. This CDR3 is built from 18 residues. V gave up 1 base and J gave up 2 bases; unmatched junction bases: 10.

This chain links TRBV4-1 with TRBJ2-5; D not resolved. CDR3 size: 16 residues. Germline CDR1 and CDR2: MGHRA and YSYEKL. V gave up 0 bases and J gave up 5 bases, with 16 bases separating them. CDR3 coding DNA: TGCGCCAGCAGCCAAGATCGGTCGGCTGACCCCGAGACCCAGTACTTC. The encoded protein is CASSQDRSADPETQYF.

There are a few counts of this clonotype. This rearrangement joins TRBV28 to TRBJ2-7; D may be TRBD2 (5 bases). This CDR3 has 13 residues. V was trimmed by 6 bases and J by 6 bases, leaving 15 bases between them. The germline V gene encodes CDR1 MDHEN and CDR2 SYDVKM. CDR3 loop: CASRPPRGFEQYF. The CDR3 coding sequence is TGTGCCAGCAGGCCCCCGAGAGGGTTCGAGCAGTACTTC.

This clonotype came up a few times. The V and J genes are TRBV27 and TRBJ2-1, with a tentative D call TRBD2 (6 bases). V lost 8 bases to trimming and J lost 10 bases, with 21 bases between them. The CDR3 is 14 amino acids. CDR1 and CDR2 from the germline V gene are MNHEY and SMNVEV (reference sequence). CDR3 nucleotide sequence: TGTGCCAGCGCCGCGGCGGGACCGTCCCGGGAGCAGTTCTTC. Translation: CASAAAGPSREQFF.

This clonotype was counted between two and nine times. The rearrangement joins TRBV7-8 to TRBJ2-1; D remains unclear. The CDR3 has 12 amino acids. In germline, CDR1 is SGHVS, CDR2 FQNEAQ. The V end was cut by 3 bases, the J end by 7 bases, with 7 bases between. CDR3 loop: CASSFVTNEQFF. Here the CDR3 DNA reads TGTGCCAGCAGCTTTGTCACAAATGAGCAGTTCTTC.

The J gene is TRBJ2-7, the V gene TRBV11-2; 7 bases match TRBD2. V was pared by 6 bases and J by 4 bases, with 6 bases of the junction left unmatched. The germline V gene has CDR1 SGHAT and CDR2 FQNNGV. This CDR3 has 13 amino acids. Written as DNA, the CDR3 is TGTGCCAGCAGGGTGGCGGGGGAGTACGAGCAGTACTTC. As protein: CASRVAGEYEQYF.

This clonotype came up a few times. DNA for the CDR3: TGCAGTGAGAGAGCTAAAAAGGAGAGCTCCTACAATGAGCAGTTCTTC. Its protein product is CSERAKKESSYNEQFF. V and J are TRBV20-1 and TRBJ2-1, with D uncertain. CDR1 is DFQATT, CDR2 SNEGSKA, per germline (reference sequence). V was cut by 7 bases and J by 0 bases, with 19 bases left in between. The CDR3 length is 16 residues.

The J gene is TRBJ1-2, the V gene TRBV28; D is uncertain. Trimming took 3 bases from V and 4 from J, leaving 6 bases between them. The CDR3 runs 12 residues. CDR1 is MDHEN, CDR2 SYDVKM, per germline. The CDR3 bases are TGTGCCAGCAGTTTCCAGACCTATGGCTACACCTTC. This translates into CASSFQTYGYTF.

In regard to this clonotype: A much larger clone lies a single base off, so this may be a read error. This chain connects TRBV2 to TRBJ1-2; 8 bases are a match to TRBD1. Germline values: CDR1 SNHLY, CDR2 FYNNEI. Trimming took 1 base from V and 10 from J; bases not matched to a gene: 11. CDR3 length: 15 amino acids. The CDR3 bases are TGTGCCAGCAGTGAAGTCCGCACAGGGGGGTACGACTACACCTTC. It translates to CASSEVRTGGYDYTF.

This clonotype was counted a few times. V usage is TRBV18 and J usage is TRBJ1-1; no clear D. The CDR3 spans 13 residues. In germline, CDR1 is KGHSH, CDR2 LQKENI. The V end was cut by 3 bases, the J end by 6 bases, with 11 bases between. The CDR3 sequence: CASSPRQDAEAFF. In DNA form, the CDR3 reads TGTGCCAGCTCACCTCGGCAGGATGCTGAAGCTTTCTTT.

A few counts support this clonotype. This rearrangement joins TRBV12-3 or TRBV12-4 to TRBJ1-2; TRBD1 is a possible D gene (5 bases). The CDR3 is 11 amino acids. V lost 3 bases and J 7 bases, leaving 6 bases between the germline ends. In DNA, the CDR3 is TGTGCCAGCAGTTTCAGGGCTGGCTACACCTTC. Encoded protein: CASSFRAGYTF.

The chain employs TRBV7-2 and TRBJ2-2, with 8 bases matching TRBD2. Germline trimming cut 2 bases from V and 4 bases from J; bases unmatched to any gene: 0. CDR3 length: 14 residues. CDR1 is SGHTA, CDR2 FQGNSA, per germline. The CDR3: CASSLLAGTGELFF. CDR3 coding DNA: TGTGCCAGCAGCTTACTAGCGGGCACCGGGGAGCTGTTTTTT. Filled out from reference TRBV7-2 and TRBJ2-2, the complete variable domain reads GAGVSQSPSNKVTEKGKDVELRCDPISGHTALYWYRQSLGQGLEFLIYFQGNSAPDKSGLPSDRFSAERTGGSVSTLTIQRTQQEDSAVYLCASSLLAGTGELFFGEGSRLTVL.

The chain joins TRBV20-1 to TRBJ2-5; TRBD2 matches 12 bases. J was trimmed by 5 bases and V by 6 bases; bases with no gene match: 7. This CDR3 region has 14 residues. CDR1 is DFQATT, CDR2 SNEGSKA, per germline (reference sequence). This CDR3 reads CSARLAGVVETQYF. CDR3 in DNA: TGCAGTGCCCGACTAGCGGGAGTTGTGGAGACCCAGTACTTC.

The V and J genes are TRBV28 and TRBJ2-2; perhaps D is TRBD1 or TRBD2 (6 bases each). The ends were cut back, 2 bases at V and 5 bases at J, with 15 bases in the middle. The CDR3 runs 16 residues. In germline, CDR1 is MDHEN, CDR2 SYDVKM. Here the CDR3 reads CASSLAGGLWTGELFF. CDR3 in DNA: TGTGCCAGCAGTTTAGCTGGGGGGCTGTGGACCGGGGAGCTGTTTTTT.